Shown below are 29 T cell receptor beta chains from a single sample sequenced in a study of cytomegalovirus exposure and HLA in healthy donors. Use of 60 Vbeta and 13 Jbeta primers characterized the PCR. Clones were sequenced by immunoSEQ multiplex PCR, and TCRdb holds only the in-frame ones, with some missing. The sample carries roughly 230,000 clones, around 78% recorded once. Sequenced material: PBMCs. These receptor sequences come from a boy between 10 and 17 years old in good health and CMV-seronegative.

V and J are TRBV4-1 and TRBJ2-1, with TRBD1 matching over 7 bases. The CDR3 runs to 19 residues. The V gene's germline CDR1 is MGHRA and CDR2 YSYEKL. The trim removed 2 bases at V and 0 bases at J, leaving 13 bases unmatched. The CDR3 here is CASSQRTKGAPSSYNEQFF. The CDR3, as DNA: TGCGCCAGCAGCCAAAGAACCAAGGGGGCGCCGAGCTCCTACAATGAGCAGTTCTTC.

This clone was seen just once. The genes are TRBV6-4 and TRBJ2-2; 12 bases map to TRBD2. J gave up 5 bases and V 0 bases, and 10 bases lay outside the gene matches. Germline loops: CDR1 MRHNA, CDR2 SNTAGT. The CDR3 is made up of 19 amino acids. Here the CDR3 reads CASSDSLAGGPKLTGELFF. The CDR3 DNA is TGTGCCAGCAGTGACTCGCTAGCGGGAGGGCCTAAGCTGACCGGGGAGCTGTTTTTT.

The chain has TRBV30 and TRBJ1-5, with TRBD1 identical over 8 bases. This CDR3 has 14 residues. V shed 4 bases and J 5 bases; nucleotides not matched to a gene: 7. Per germline, CDR1 GTSNPN and CDR2 SVGIG (reference sequence). In nucleotides, the CDR3 is TGTGCCTGGAACAACAGGGGGACGGATCAGCCCCAGCATTTT. Encoded protein: CAWNNRGTDQPQHF.

This chain joins TRBV5-4 and TRBJ2-2; unclear D gene. From germline, CDR1 is SGHNT and CDR2 YYREEE (reference sequence). The CDR3 covers 15 residues. V was clipped by 4 bases and J by 2 bases, with 12 bases between them. Written as DNA, the CDR3 is TGTGCCAGCAGCCCGGTGCGTTACAACACCGGGGAGCTGTTTTTT. Translated, it gives CASSPVRYNTGELFF.

A few counts support this clone. This sequence joins TRBV6-5 and TRBJ1-6; 7 nucleotides align to TRBD1. In germline, CDR1 is MNHEY, CDR2 SVGAGI. The CDR3 consists of 14 residues. Losses at the gene ends were 6 bases for V and 7 bases for J; bases not matched to a gene: 6. The CDR3: CASRPWDRNSPLHF. In DNA form, the CDR3 reads TGTGCCAGCAGACCCTGGGACAGAAATTCACCCCTCCACTTT.

The J gene is TRBJ1-2, the V gene TRBV7-9; tentatively, D is TRBD1 (6 bases). V gave up 6 bases and J gave up 6 bases, with 17 bases separating them. The CDR3 sequence is 14 residues long. Germline V lookup: CDR1 SEHNR, CDR2 FQNEAQ (reference sequence). This chain's CDR3 is CASRYQDSWDGYTF. CDR3 bases: TGTGCCAGCAGATACCAGGACAGTTGGGATGGCTACACCTTC.

V gene TRBV27 combines with J gene TRBJ2-1; 8 bases match TRBD1. The CDR3 consists of 15 residues. Trimming at V came to 7 bases and at J to 4 bases, leaving 9 bases not matched to a gene. Per the germline V gene, CDR1 is MNHEY and CDR2 is SMNVEV (reference sequence). CDR3 sequence (DNA): TGTGCCAGCACTCTCAGGGGGCCATGGTACAATGAGCAGTTCTTC. Its protein product is CASTLRGPWYNEQFF.

The V call is TRBV5-1, the J call TRBJ2-1; no clear D. The germline V and J ends were trimmed by 4 bases and 3 bases, with 5 bases remaining between them. This CDR3 has 12 amino acids. Germline loops: CDR1 SGHRS, CDR2 YFSETQ. For the CDR3, the DNA is TGCGCCAGCAGCCCCAACTACAATGAGCAGTTCTTC. It specifies CASSPNYNEQFF.

The V call is TRBV7-6, the J call TRBJ2-7; 7 bases fit TRBD1. The V segment lost 0 bases and the J segment 2 bases; nucleotides outside the gene matches: 10. This CDR3 is 17 amino acids long. CDR1 is SGHVS and CDR2 is FNYEAQ in the germline V gene. CDR3 region: CASSLAGPGQTPYEQYF. CDR3 sequence (DNA): TGTGCCAGCAGCTTAGCGGGACCGGGACAGACTCCCTACGAGCAGTACTTC.

The V and J genes are TRBV7-9 and TRBJ1-2; D call uncertain. Germline values: CDR1 SEHNR, CDR2 FQNEAQ (reference sequence). The CDR3 contains 14 residues. V was shortened by 1 base and J by 1 base, with 7 bases between the two germline ends. As DNA, the CDR3 is TGTGCCAGCAGCTTAGTTACGGTTAACTATGGCTACACCTTC. Its protein is CASSLVTVNYGYTF.

The rearrangement links TRBV18 to TRBJ2-1; D might be TRBD2 (6 bases). In germline, CDR1 is KGHSH, CDR2 LQKENI. The CDR3 is 17 amino acids. The ends were cut back, 4 bases at V and 4 bases at J, with 20 bases in the middle. CDR3: CASSLSPGENTYNEQFF. CDR3 DNA sequence: TGTGCCAGCTCACTCTCCCCGGGGGAGAACACATACAATGAGCAGTTCTTC.

The rearrangement uses TRBV5-4 and TRBJ2-5, with D unclear. TRBJ2-7 matches the DNA end more closely, so the J call is doubtful. Per the germline V gene, CDR1 is SGHNT and CDR2 is YYREEE (reference sequence). The CDR3 has 15 residues. DNA of the CDR3: TGTGCCAGCAGCCGCTCGGTGGGCCATCCCTACGAGCAGTACTTC. This codes for CASSRSVGHPYEQYF.

The gene calls are TRBV7-8 and TRBJ2-3; possible D gene TRBD2, 6 bases. V lost 2 bases and J lost 0, with 15 bases in between. This CDR3 has 17 residues. Germline V CDR1 and CDR2: SGHVS, FQNEAQ. CDR3 loop: CASSLLGGGLSTDTQYF. DNA for the CDR3: TGTGCCAGCAGCTTATTGGGTGGGGGACTTAGCACAGATACGCAGTATTTT. Filled out from reference TRBV7-8 and TRBJ2-3, the complete variable domain reads GAGVSQSPRYKVAKRGQDVALRCDPISGHVSLFWYQQALGQGPEFLTYFQNEAQLDKSGLPSDRFFAERPEGSVSTLKIQRTQQEDSAVYLCASSLLGGGLSTDTQYFGPGTRLTVL.

The chain joins TRBV5-1 to TRBJ1-1; 10 nucleotides line up with TRBD1. V was pared by 2 bases and J by 6 bases, with 7 bases of the junction left unmatched. The CDR3 sequence is 15 residues long. CDR1 SGHRS and CDR2 YFSETQ come from the germline V gene. CDR3: CASSLVRDRGSEAFF. The CDR3 region has the DNA TGCGCCAGCAGCTTAGTACGGGACAGGGGATCTGAAGCTTTCTTT.

The chain is built from TRBV30 and TRBJ2-1; possible D gene TRBD1, 6 bases. V was clipped by 5 bases and J by 2 bases, with 13 bases between them. Germline V gene sequence: CDR1 GTSNPN, CDR2 SVGIG (reference sequence). CDR3 size: 14 residues. The CDR3 region is CAWGRQAPYNEQFF. DNA of the CDR3: TGTGCCTGGGGTCGACAGGCTCCCTACAATGAGCAGTTCTTC. Full variable domain (rest looked up from reference TRBV30 and TRBJ2-1): SQTIHQWPATLVQPVGSPLSLECTVEGTSNPNLYWYRQAAGRGLQLLFYSVGIGQISSEVPQNLSASRPQDRQFILSSKKLLLSDSGFYLCAWGRQAPYNEQFFGPGTRLTVL.

In this sample, this clone turned up a few times. The chain joins TRBV2 to TRBJ1-5; 10 positions agree with TRBD1. This CDR3 is 15 amino acids long. CDR1 and CDR2 from the germline V gene are SNHLY and FYNNEI. Trimming removed 4 bases from V and 0 bases from J; junction bases left unmatched: 0. Here the CDR3 DNA reads TGTGCCAGCAGTGGGGACAGGGGTAGCAATCAGCCCCAGCATTTT. It codes for CASSGDRGSNQPQHF.

V and J are TRBV9 and TRBJ2-6; 9 bases align to TRBD1. The CDR3 has 17 amino acids. The trim removed 3 bases at V and 7 bases at J, leaving 11 bases unmatched. Germline V lookup: CDR1 SGDLS, CDR2 YYNGEE. CDR3 DNA: TGTGCCAGCAGCGAGTCCCGGGACAGGGTACGAGCCAACGTCCTGACTTTC. Its protein is CASSESRDRVRANVLTF.

The V call is TRBV5-4, the J call TRBJ1-5, with 7 nucleotides matching TRBD1. CDR3 length: 14 residues. Germline CDR1 and CDR2: SGHNT and YYREEE (reference sequence). Trimming at V came to 0 bases and at J to 6 bases, leaving 3 bases not matched to a gene. The CDR3: CASSLGTGSQPQHF. The CDR3, as DNA: TGTGCCAGCAGCTTGGGGACAGGATCTCAGCCCCAGCATTTT.

The rearrangement joins TRBV21-1 to TRBJ2-7; the table assigns TRBD2, which was not confirmed against the DNA. TRBV21-1 is termed a pseudogene. The CDR3 length is 15 residues. The CDR3 loop reads CASSLSGGPSYEQYF. In DNA, the CDR3 is TGTGCCAGCAGCCTCAGCGGGGGGCCTTCCTACGAGCAGTACTTC.

V and J are TRBV6-5 and TRBJ2-5; D is undetermined. The closer fit of TRBJ2-7 to the DNA end suggests the J call may be wrong. Per germline, CDR1 MNHEY and CDR2 SVGAGI. The CDR3 is 13 amino acids. CDR3 DNA sequence: TGTGCCAGCAGTAGAGTTATGTCCTACGAGCAGTACTTC. Protein product: CASSRVMSYEQYF.

The J gene is TRBJ1-5, the V gene TRBV27; the D is unclear. Germline CDR1 MNHEY, CDR2 SMNVEV (reference sequence). Trimming took 7 bases from V and 0 from J, leaving 10 bases between them. This CDR3 has 14 residues. CDR3 coding DNA: TGTGCCAGCATGACTTTCCGTAGCAATCAGCCCCAGCATTTT. The encoded protein is CASMTFRSNQPQHF.

The V and J genes are TRBV11-2 and TRBJ2-3; D might be TRBD2 (6 bases). This CDR3 spans 17 amino acids. Germline lookup yields CDR1 SGHAT and CDR2 FQNNGV. The V end was cut by 6 bases, the J end by 2 bases, with 21 bases between. CDR3 DNA sequence: TGTGCCAGCAGGAAGTCAGTGACGGGGGTGCCCACAGATACGCAGTATTTT. It codes for CASRKSVTGVPTDTQYF.

V and J are TRBV18 and TRBJ2-5; D is perhaps TRBD2 (6 bases). The J call is in doubt because the DNA end fits TRBJ2-7 better. The CDR3 has 16 amino acids. Germline V CDR1 and CDR2: KGHSH, LQKENI. CDR3 sequence reads: CASSPGRQAYKDEQYF. In DNA form, the CDR3 reads TGTGCCAGCTCACCTGGGAGGCAGGCCTATAAGGACGAGCAGTACTTC.

The chain uses TRBV7-5 and TRBJ2-3; no check of the table's D call, TRBD1, against the DNA was made. TRBV7-5 constitutes a pseudogene. The CDR3 consists of 16 residues. The DNA for the CDR3 is TGTGCCAGAAGCTTAGAATCACAAATTGCACCAGATACGCAGTATTTT. Translation gives CARSLESQIAPDTQYF.

The chain is built from TRBV5-6 and TRBJ2-5; maybe TRBD1 (6 bases). TRBJ2-7 explains the end of the DNA better; the J call may be wrong. The CDR3 totals 15 residues. From germline, CDR1 is SGHDT and CDR2 YYEEEE. This CDR3 reads CASSFVLRAGDEQYF. CDR3 bases: TGTGCCAGCAGCTTTGTACTACGGGCAGGGGACGAGCAGTACTTC.

Concerning this clone: A read error may account for a junction end that differs from germline. This chain joins TRBV7-7 and TRBJ2-7, with TRBD2 as a possible D gene (5 bases). Looked up from germline, CDR1 is SSHAT and CDR2 is FNYEAQ (reference sequence). The CDR3 spans 14 residues. CDR3 bases: TGTGCTAGCAGCCCGCGACACGGGGCCTACGAGCAGTACTTC. As protein: CASSPRHGAYEQYF.

The chain combines TRBV6-5 with TRBJ2-2; TRBD2 might be the D (6 bases). Trimming took off 4 bases at V and 9 bases at J, with 12 bases between the two ends. Germline V gene lookup returns CDR1 MNHEY and CDR2 SVGAGI. The CDR3 is 13 residues long. The CDR3, as DNA: TGTGCCAGCAGTTGGGGGGAACGTCGGGAGCTGTTTTTT. Translating it yields CASSWGERRELFF.

The chain is built from TRBV27 and TRBJ1-1; 7 bases map to TRBD1. CDR3 length equals 14 residues. The ends lost 5 bases at V and 5 bases at J; junction bases unmatched: 8. Germline V lookup: CDR1 MNHEY, CDR2 SMNVEV (reference sequence). CDR3 DNA sequence: TGTGCCAGCAGTGCGACAGGGCTGGGGACTGAAGCTTTCTTT. This codes for CASSATGLGTEAFF.

This chain connects TRBV7-2 to TRBJ1-1; 7 positions match TRBD1. V lost 5 bases, J lost 0 bases, and 6 bases stayed unmatched. In germline, CDR1 is SGHTA, CDR2 FQGNSA. The CDR3 runs to 15 residues. The CDR3 DNA is TGTGCCAGCAGCCCGCGGACAGGACTGAACACTGAAGCTTTCTTT. It codes for CASSPRTGLNTEAFF.